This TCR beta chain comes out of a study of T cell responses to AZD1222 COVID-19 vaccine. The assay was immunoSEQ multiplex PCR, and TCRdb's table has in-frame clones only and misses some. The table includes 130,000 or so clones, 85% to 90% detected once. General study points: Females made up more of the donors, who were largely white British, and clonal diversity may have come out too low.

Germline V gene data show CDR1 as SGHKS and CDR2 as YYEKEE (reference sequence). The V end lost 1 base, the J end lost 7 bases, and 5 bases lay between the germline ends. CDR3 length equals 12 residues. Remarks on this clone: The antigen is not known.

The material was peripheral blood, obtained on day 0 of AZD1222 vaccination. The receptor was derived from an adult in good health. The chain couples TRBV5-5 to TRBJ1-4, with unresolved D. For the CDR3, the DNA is TGTGCCAGCAGCTTGAGGGTTGAAAAACTGTTTTTT. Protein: CASSLRVEKLFF.